This T cell receptor beta chain came from a study of blood T cell repertoires in COVID-19. Study details: The origin of the acute and convalescent COVID-19 samples was the United States, Italy and Spain. Sample material is recorded as cDNA or gDNA derived from T cells, B-cell-depleted T cells, or PBMCs.

This clone was seen a few times. Generated by immunoSEQ multiplex PCR, the TCRdb table keeps only in-frame clones and is missing some. This repertoire shows about 50,000 clones, roughly 77% found once; its top ten account for roughly two fifths. The source is an older man with active or convalescent COVID-19. The sequencing input was peripheral blood.

The CDR3 is CASSLDTSGSYNEQFF. For the CDR3, the DNA is TGTGCCAGCAGCTTAGACACTAGCGGGAGTTACAATGAGCAGTTCTTC. This sequence joins TRBV11-2 and TRBJ2-1, with 11 nucleotides matching TRBD2. Germline loops: CDR1 SGHAT, CDR2 FQNNGV. V gave up 0 bases and J gave up 4 bases; unmatched junction bases: 2. The CDR3 has 16 amino acids.